The 17 T cell receptor beta chains in this list originate from one sample, sequenced in a study of human T cells and chemical hapten exposure. Library construction involved attaching unique molecular identifiers to individual cDNA molecules, which allowed quantitative, reproducible TCR counting. From the reads, TCRdb called clonotypes with MiXCR, one entry per CDR3 protein. Altogether 450 to 500 distinct CDR3 sequences are present, roughly 41% being singletons, with the ten largest covering roughly 12%. Noted treatment: therapeutic diphenylcyclopropenone sensitization with weekly scalp DPC. Sequenced here: whole blood, sampled before DPC sensitization or 2, 6, or about 24 weeks after (not recorded which). These receptors came from an adult with alopecia areata. Some clones in this sample may be carry-over from other donors' samples. This table probably holds off-target reads from a library built for another chain.

This clonotype was observed a handful of times. The chain employs TRBV19 and TRBJ2-7, with D possibly TRBD1 on 5 matching bases. The germline V gene encodes CDR1 LNHDA and CDR2 SQIVND (reference sequence). Trimming stripped 3 bases from V and 2 bases from J, with 11 bases between. This CDR3 spans 14 amino acids. CDR3: CASSISQGTYEQYF. DNA for the CDR3: TGTGCCAGTAGTATCAGCCAGGGCACCTACGAGCAGTACTTC.

This clonotype was counted a few times. J is TRBJ2-3 and V is TRBV6-5; 10 nucleotides align to TRBD1. V lost 6 bases, J lost 2 bases, and 2 bases stayed unmatched. The germline gives CDR1 MNHEY, CDR2 SVGAGI. The CDR3 has 14 amino acids. The DNA of the CDR3 is TGTGCCAGCAGGGACAGGGGGACCACAGATACGCAGTATTTT. Residues: CASRDRGTTDTQYF.

There are a few counts of this clonotype. The chain carries TRBV29-1 and TRBJ2-3; TRBD2 aligns across 7 bases. The junction had 15 bases not matched to a gene; V was cut back by 4 bases and J by 2 bases. Germline V lookup: CDR1 SQVTM, CDR2 ANQGSEA. The length of the CDR3 is 17 residues. The CDR3 DNA follows: TGCAGCGTTGGGCCTTCGACGTGGGAGGGCCCCACAGATACGCAGTATTTT. Its translation is CSVGPSTWEGPTDTQYF.

This chain joins TRBV6-2 or TRBV6-3 and TRBJ2-6, with D tentatively TRBD1 or TRBD2 (6 bases each). The germline V gene has CDR1 MNHEY and CDR2 SVGEGT. V lost 7 bases, J lost 4 bases, and 17 bases lay in between. The CDR3 has 16 amino acids. CDR3 in DNA: TGTGCCAGCACGCGGGACACTCAGGACGGGGCCAACGTCCTGACTTTC. Amino acid sequence: CASTRDTQDGANVLTF.

The rearrangement links TRBV12-3 or TRBV12-4 to TRBJ2-3; 9 nucleotides line up with TRBD2. The CDR3 loop spans 14 amino acids. V lost 5 bases to trimming and J lost 5 bases; unmatched junction nucleotides: 5. CDR3 protein: CASSGAGGRDTQYF. The CDR3 DNA follows: TGTGCCAGCAGTGGAGCGGGGGGTCGAGATACGCAGTATTTT.

This clonotype is large. The gene calls are TRBV3-1 and TRBJ2-2, with 12 positions matching TRBD2. The CDR3 contains 18 residues. Germline V lookup: CDR1 LGHDT, CDR2 YNNKEL (reference sequence). V shed 5 bases and J 0 bases; nucleotides not matched to a gene: 7. CDR3: CASSFWTSGNANTGELFF. In nucleotides, the CDR3 is TGTGCCAGCAGCTTCTGGACTAGCGGGAACGCGAACACCGGGGAGCTGTTTTTT.

This clonotype was detected only a few times. The genes are TRBV28 and TRBJ2-6; TRBD1 agrees at 12 bases. Germline V CDR1 and CDR2: MDHEN, SYDVKM. This CDR3 has 20 residues. Losses at the gene ends were 4 bases for V and 0 bases for J; bases not matched to a gene: 10. This CDR3 reads CASSYYPGTGGRSGANVLTF. DNA of the CDR3: TGTGCCAGCAGTTACTACCCAGGGACAGGGGGCCGCTCTGGGGCCAACGTCCTGACTTTC. Variable domain in full (rest from reference TRBV28 and TRBJ2-6): DVKVTQSSRYLVKRTGEKVFLECVQDMDHENMFWYRQDPGLGLRLIYFSYDVKMKEKGDIPEGYSVSREKKERFSLILESASTNQTSMYLCASSYYPGTGGRSGANVLTFGAGSRLTVL.

This clonotype was seen a handful of times. This chain joins TRBV29-1 and TRBJ2-1; D is ambiguous. V gave up 2 bases and J gave up 7 bases, with 21 bases separating them. Per the germline V gene, CDR1 is SQVTM and CDR2 is ANQGSEA. This CDR3 spans 16 amino acids. The CDR3 sequence: CSVEQFTRSAENEQFF. The DNA for the CDR3 is TGCAGCGTTGAACAATTTACGAGGTCAGCTGAGAATGAGCAGTTCTTC.

The V gene is TRBV9, the J gene TRBJ1-2; TRBD1 agrees at 8 bases. After removal of 4 bases from V and 0 bases from J, the junction contained 5 bases not matched to a gene. The germline gives CDR1 SGDLS, CDR2 YYNGEE. The CDR3 is 15 residues long. CDR3 residues: CASSPQGATNYGYTF. Written as DNA, the CDR3 is TGTGCCAGCAGCCCTCAGGGGGCTACTAACTATGGCTACACCTTC.

V usage is TRBV4-1 and J usage is TRBJ2-5; D might be TRBD2 (5 bases). Trimming removed 0 bases from V and 5 bases from J, with 16 bases in between. The CDR3 spans 16 residues. Germline CDR1 and CDR2: MGHRA and YSYEKL. CDR3 amino acids: CASSQEIARLSETQYF. The CDR3, as DNA: TGCGCCAGCAGCCAAGAGATAGCGAGGTTGTCCGAGACCCAGTACTTC.

This clonotype was seen a few times. CDR3 sequence: CASSESEGETQYF. The CDR3 nucleotides read TGTGCCAGCAGTGAATCGGAGGGAGAGACCCAGTACTTC. The rearrangement uses TRBV2 and TRBJ2-5; D is perhaps TRBD2 (6 bases). The germline gives CDR1 SNHLY, CDR2 FYNNEI. V lost 2 bases and J 4 bases, leaving 8 bases between the germline ends. The length of the CDR3 is 13 residues.

This clonotype is labeled as large. The chain joins TRBV20-1 to TRBJ2-5; 11 bases line up with TRBD1. The germline V gene encodes CDR1 DFQATT and CDR2 SNEGSKA (reference sequence). The CDR3 is 15 amino acids. The V gene end was trimmed by 1 base and the J gene end by 4 bases; junction bases not matched to a gene: 5. This CDR3 is CSARGTGGLGETQYF. As DNA, the CDR3 is TGCAGTGCTAGAGGGACAGGGGGCTTAGGAGAGACCCAGTACTTC.

The gene calls are TRBV2 and TRBJ2-5, with TRBD1 as a possible D gene (5 bases). The V gene's germline CDR1 is SNHLY and CDR2 FYNNEI. This CDR3 is 13 amino acids long. V lost 6 bases, J lost 0 bases, and 8 bases lay in between. For the CDR3, the DNA is TGTGCCAGCAGCGCCAGGGACCAAGAGACCCAGTACTTC. Its translation is CASSARDQETQYF.

The CDR3 bases are TGTGCCAGCAGTGTAAATGAAGCTGAAGCTTTCTTT. As protein: CASSVNEAEAFF. The chain combines TRBV6-1 with TRBJ1-1, with no clear D. This CDR3 comprises 12 residues. Deletions cut 4 bases from V and 6 bases from J, with 9 bases between. Germline V gives CDR1 MNHNS, CDR2 SASEGT.

V and J are TRBV9 and TRBJ1-4; 10 bases align to TRBD1. V was clipped by 7 bases and J by 0 bases; unmatched bases: 3. The CDR3 consists of 15 residues. Germline-derived CDR1 and CDR2 are SGDLS and YYNGEE. The CDR3 DNA reads TGTGCCAGCGGGACAGGGGCTGCAACTAATGAAAAACTGTTTTTT. Protein sequence: CASGTGAATNEKLFF. Drawing the rest from reference TRBV9 and TRBJ1-4, the complete variable domain is DSGVTQTPKHLITATGQRVTLRCSPRSGDLSVYWYQQSLDQGLQFLIQYYNGEERAKGNILERFSAQQFPDLHSELNLSSLELGDSALYFCASGTGAATNEKLFFGSGTQLSVL.

This chain joins TRBV6-6 and TRBJ2-1; 16 nucleotides match TRBD2. Germline CDR1 and CDR2: MNHNY and SVGAGI (reference sequence). Trimming cost V 5 bases and J 7 bases; bases outside gene matches: 11. CDR3 length: 18 amino acids. In DNA, the CDR3 is TGTGCCAGCAGTCGACCGGGGACTAGCGGGAGGGCCGAGAATGAGCAGTTCTTC. Its protein is CASSRPGTSGRAENEQFF.

The chain links TRBV9 to TRBJ1-3; tentatively, D is TRBD1 (5 bases). Trimming stripped 2 bases from V and 4 bases from J, with 7 bases between. Germline V CDR1 and CDR2: SGDLS, YYNGEE. CDR3 length equals 13 residues. CDR3 protein: CASSVRGGNTIYF. DNA for the CDR3: TGTGCCAGCAGCGTGAGGGGCGGAAACACCATATATTTT. Full variable domain (remainder filled in from reference TRBV9 and TRBJ1-3): DSGVTQTPKHLITATGQRVTLRCSPRSGDLSVYWYQQSLDQGLQFLIQYYNGEERAKGNILERFSAQQFPDLHSELNLSSLELGDSALYFCASSVRGGNTIYFGEGSWLTVV.